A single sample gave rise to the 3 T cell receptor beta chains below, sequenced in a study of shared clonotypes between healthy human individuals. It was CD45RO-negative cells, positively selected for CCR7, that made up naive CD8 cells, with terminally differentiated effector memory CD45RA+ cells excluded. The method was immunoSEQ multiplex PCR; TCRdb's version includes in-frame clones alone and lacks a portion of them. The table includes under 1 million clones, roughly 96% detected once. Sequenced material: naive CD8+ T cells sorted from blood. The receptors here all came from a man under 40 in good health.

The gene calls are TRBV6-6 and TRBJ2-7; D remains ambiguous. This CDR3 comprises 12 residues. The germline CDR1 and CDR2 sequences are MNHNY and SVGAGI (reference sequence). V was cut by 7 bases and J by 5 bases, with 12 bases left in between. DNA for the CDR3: TGTGCCAGCACCCCTCCGGGTAACGAGCAGTACTTC. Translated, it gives CASTPPGNEQYF.

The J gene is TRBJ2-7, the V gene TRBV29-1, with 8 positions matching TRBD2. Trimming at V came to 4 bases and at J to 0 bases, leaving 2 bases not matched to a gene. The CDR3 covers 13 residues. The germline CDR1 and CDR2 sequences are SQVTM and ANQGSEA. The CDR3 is CSVVLAASYEQYF. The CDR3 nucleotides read TGCAGCGTTGTACTAGCGGCCTCCTACGAGCAGTACTTC.

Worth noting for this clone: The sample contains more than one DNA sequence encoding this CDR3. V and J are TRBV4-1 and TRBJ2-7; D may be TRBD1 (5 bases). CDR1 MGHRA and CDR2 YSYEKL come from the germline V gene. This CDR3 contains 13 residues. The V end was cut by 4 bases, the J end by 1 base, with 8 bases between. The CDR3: CASSLRQSYEQYF. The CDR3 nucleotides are TGCGCCAGCAGCCTCAGACAGTCCTACGAGCAGTACTTC.